This T cell receptor (beta chain) was sequenced during a study of shared T cell receptors in the human thymus. The protocol was immunoSEQ multiplex PCR, while the TCRdb copy is restricted to in-frame clones and leaves out a portion. The sample has about 380,000 clones, 95% seen once. The CDR3 is made up of 15 amino acids. Germline CDR1 MGHRA, CDR2 YSYEKL. With 1 base removed from V and 2 bases from J, the gap between germline ends came to 11 bases. The specimen was thymocytes. This chain uses TRBV4-1 with TRBJ1-1; tentative D call: TRBD1 (6 bases). This TCR derives from a human donor. The CDR3 here is CASSQGRDTNTEAFF. In DNA, the CDR3 is TGCGCCAGCAGCCAAGGACGGGACACAAACACTGAAGCTTTCTTT.